This T cell receptor (beta chain) was retrieved from a study of T cells in localized non-small cell lung cancer. Points from the study as a whole: Appearing in adjacent lung were a median roughly 60 of the top 100 tumor clones. Greater T cell density in blood accompanied longer overall survival.

As regards this clone: Its matching antigen is unknown.

The CDR3 runs to 12 residues. Germline loops: CDR1 GTSNPN, CDR2 SVGIG (reference sequence). V shed 0 bases and J shed 9 bases, with 9 bases lying between them. Using immunoSEQ multiplex PCR, the repertoire was profiled, and TCRdb retains in-frame clones only, with some absent. The repertoire holds roughly 50,000 clones, with just over 90% as singletons. Sequences were derived from peripheral blood, sampled before any cancer treatment. V gene TRBV30 combines with J gene TRBJ1-5; D is perhaps TRBD1 (6 bases). This clonotype was obtained from a man between 40 and 75 years old with stage I lung adenocarcinoma. The chain's CDR3 is CAWSVGGGPQHF. The CDR3 nucleotides are TGTGCCTGGAGTGTAGGGGGTGGGCCCCAGCATTTT.